Each of the 27 T cell receptor beta chains below was sequenced from the same sample in a study of regulatory and conventional T cells in RAG deficiency. Only in-frame clones appear in the TCRdb table, and some are missing; sequencing was by immunoSEQ multiplex PCR. This table has roughly 30,000 clones, 90% to 96% appearing once. Genomic DNA came from blood conventional CD4+ T cells gated CD25-low CD127-high. These same data were also listed under a study on regulatory T cells. That source adds: The PCR used 52 TRBV and 13 TRBJ primers.

Sequenced material: CD25- CD4+ T cells sorted from blood. Every receptor here comes from a human donor in good health.

The chain is built from TRBV7-2 and TRBJ1-1; no clear D gene. Germline CDR1 is SGHTA and CDR2 is FQGNSA. This CDR3 is built from 12 residues. Trimming removed 6 bases from V and 4 bases from J, with 9 bases in between. CDR3 protein: CASRPRGTEAFF. In DNA form, the CDR3 reads TGTGCCAGCAGGCCCCGAGGCACTGAAGCTTTCTTT.

The chain uses TRBV6-4 and TRBJ2-7, with D possibly TRBD1 on 6 matching bases. V dropped 3 bases and J dropped 6 bases, with 6 bases sitting between them. Germline V gene data show CDR1 as MRHNA and CDR2 as SNTAGT. This CDR3 is built from 11 residues. The CDR3 DNA sequence: TGTGCCAGCAGTGAAGGGGGCGAGCAGTACTTC. This encodes CASSEGGEQYF.

This rearrangement joins TRBV11-2 to TRBJ2-7; TRBD1 might be the D (6 bases). The V end lost 0 bases, the J end lost 12 bases, and 12 bases lay between the germline ends. This CDR3 region has 12 residues. CDR1 is SGHAT and CDR2 is FQNNGV in the germline V gene. The CDR3 sequence is CASSLDRPGAYF. For the CDR3, the DNA is TGTGCCAGCAGCTTAGACAGGCCAGGGGCGTACTTC.

This chain links TRBV30 with TRBJ1-2, with D hard to call. Trimming shortened V by 2 bases and J by 8 bases, and 12 bases separated the two germline ends. This CDR3 has 12 residues. Per the germline V gene, CDR1 is GTSNPN and CDR2 is SVGIG (reference sequence). The CDR3 region is CAWSTTRRGYTF. In nucleotides, the CDR3 is TGTGCCTGGAGTACTACACGGCGGGGCTACACCTTC.

The chain combines TRBV9 with TRBJ1-4, with D possibly matching TRBD1 (6 bases). Deletions cut 4 bases from V and 7 bases from J, with 17 bases between. The CDR3 has 15 residues. Germline CDR1 and CDR2: SGDLS and YYNGEE. CDR3 loop: CASSLSGGPGEKLFF. The CDR3 DNA reads TGTGCCAGCAGCCTCTCGGGGGGCCCGGGTGAAAAACTGTTTTTT.

The chain recombines TRBV18 with TRBJ1-2; TRBD1 is a possible D gene (5 bases). CDR1 is KGHSH, CDR2 LQKENI, per germline. Trimming pared 0 bases from V and 4 bases from J, leaving 9 bases between. The CDR3 sequence is 14 residues long. CDR3 amino acids: CASSPPGGSYGYTF. In DNA form, the CDR3 reads TGTGCCAGCTCACCACCTGGGGGGTCCTATGGCTACACCTTC.

This rearrangement joins TRBV9 to TRBJ1-1, with D uncertain. The ends were cut back, 2 bases at V and 5 bases at J, with 22 bases in the middle. The CDR3 is 17 residues long. Per the germline V gene, CDR1 is SGDLS and CDR2 is YYNGEE. This chain's CDR3 is CASSVHLDGVSLTEAFF. Written as DNA, the CDR3 is TGTGCCAGCAGCGTTCACTTAGACGGGGTCTCGTTGACTGAAGCTTTCTTT.

This chain joins TRBV5-6 and TRBJ1-4; TRBD1 matches 7 bases. Germline loops: CDR1 SGHDT, CDR2 YYEEEE. This CDR3 has 16 amino acids. Trimming took 2 bases from V and 4 from J; bases not matched to a gene: 8. The CDR3 region has the DNA TGTGCCAGCAGCTTTTCCGGGACAGTGATTAATGAAAAACTGTTTTTT. This sequence encodes CASSFSGTVINEKLFF.

The CDR3 sequence: CAWSVHLDEPVGELFF. CDR3 sequence (DNA): TGTGCCTGGAGTGTACACCTAGACGAGCCCGTCGGGGAGCTGTTTTTT. V usage is TRBV30 and J usage is TRBJ2-2, with no clear D. Trimming pared 0 bases from V and 7 bases from J, leaving 18 bases between. Looked up from germline, CDR1 is GTSNPN and CDR2 is SVGIG (reference sequence). This CDR3 contains 16 residues. Using reference TRBV30 and TRBJ2-2 for the parts outside the CDR3, the full variable domain is SQTIHQWPATLVQPVGSPLSLECTVEGTSNPNLYWYRQAAGRGLQLLFYSVGIGQISSEVPQNLSASRPQDRQFILSSKKLLLSDSGFYLCAWSVHLDEPVGELFFGEGSRLTVL.

This rearrangement joins TRBV30 to TRBJ1-2; 7 nucleotides align to TRBD1. Germline V gene lookup returns CDR1 GTSNPN and CDR2 SVGIG (reference sequence). V lost 1 base, J lost 2 bases, and 4 bases stayed unmatched. The CDR3 covers 14 residues. The CDR3 DNA reads as TGTGCCTGGAGTGCAGCGACAGGGAACTATGGCTACACCTTC. Its protein product is CAWSAATGNYGYTF.

V gene TRBV7-9 combines with J gene TRBJ2-1; D is unclear. The CDR3 consists of 13 residues. Between the trimmed V and J ends, which lost 3 bases and 4 bases, there was a span of 7 bases. Per the germline V gene, CDR1 is SEHNR and CDR2 is FQNEAQ (reference sequence). CDR3 sequence reads: CASSLSQYNEQFF. Here the CDR3 DNA reads TGTGCCAGCAGCTTGTCACAATACAATGAGCAGTTCTTC.

The genes are TRBV29-1 and TRBJ1-2; D not certain. The V gene's germline CDR1 is SQVTM and CDR2 ANQGSEA. This CDR3 is built from 13 residues. The V gene lost 6 bases and the J gene lost 6 bases, with 17 bases spanning the gap. CDR3 amino acids: CSVALRGSDGYTF. The CDR3 bases are TGCAGCGTCGCTCTAAGAGGGTCGGATGGCTACACCTTC.

The J gene is TRBJ2-1, the V gene TRBV6-5; TRBD1 matches at 7 bases. Trimming took 2 bases from V and 12 from J; bases not matched to a gene: 4. Germline lookup yields CDR1 MNHEY and CDR2 SVGAGI. The CDR3 contains 12 residues. The CDR3 is CASSYGEGAQFF. CDR3 bases: TGTGCCAGCAGTTACGGAGAGGGGGCGCAGTTCTTC.

The V and J genes are TRBV7-8 and TRBJ2-6; TRBD2 matches at 8 bases. V was pared by 3 bases and J by 0 bases, with 7 bases of the junction left unmatched. Germline CDR1 and CDR2: SGHVS and FQNEAQ. This CDR3 has 18 residues. CDR3 in DNA: TGTGCCAGCAGCTTCACAGCGGGGGTCGCCTCTGGGGCCAACGTCCTGACTTTC. Translated: CASSFTAGVASGANVLTF.

This rearrangement joins TRBV5-1 to TRBJ2-1, with D possibly matching TRBD2 (6 bases). Germline V gene sequence: CDR1 SGHRS, CDR2 YFSETQ. This CDR3 comprises 16 residues. V lost 5 bases to trimming and J lost 5 bases, with 20 bases between them. CDR3 in DNA: TGCGCCAGCAGTTCGGGAGTTGCTTTAGCCGACAATGAGCAGTTCTTC. It yields the protein CASSSGVALADNEQFF.

The chain has TRBV18 and TRBJ2-1, with TRBD1 as a possible D gene (5 bases). The germline CDR1 and CDR2 sequences are KGHSH and LQKENI. The CDR3 is 14 amino acids. The germline V and J ends were trimmed by 5 bases and 9 bases, with 17 bases remaining between them. The CDR3: CASSTGFRAGEQFF. The DNA of the CDR3 is TGTGCCAGCTCAACCGGGTTCAGGGCTGGTGAGCAGTTCTTC.

The rearrangement uses TRBV15 and TRBJ2-7; unclear D gene. CDR1 LNHNV and CDR2 YYDKDF come from the germline V gene (reference sequence). The CDR3 has 15 residues. Trimming shortened V by 2 bases and J by 6 bases, and 17 bases separated the two germline ends. CDR3 protein: CATSRYDTILREQYF. The CDR3 nucleotides are TGTGCCACCAGCAGATACGACACGATTCTCCGCGAGCAGTACTTC.

CDR3 coding DNA: TGCGCCAGCAGCCCCCTAGCGGGGGTGATCACCGGGGAGCTGTTTTTT. Its translation is CASSPLAGVITGELFF. The chain combines TRBV5-1 with TRBJ2-2; 10 bases line up with TRBD2. The CDR3 is 16 amino acids. Germline-derived CDR1 and CDR2 are SGHRS and YFSETQ. The trim removed 4 bases at V and 4 bases at J, leaving 7 bases unmatched.

The chain joins TRBV6-5 to TRBJ1-3; unclear D gene. This CDR3 is 15 amino acids long. Trimming left V 0 bases short and J 4 bases short, with 10 bases between. Germline-derived CDR1 and CDR2 are MNHEY and SVGAGI. In DNA form, the CDR3 reads TGTGCCAGCAGTTACTCCGTAACGACAGGAAACACCATATATTTT. It translates to CASSYSVTTGNTIYF.

V and J are TRBV19 and TRBJ2-7; no firm D call. V was cut by 4 bases and J by 6 bases, with 10 bases left in between. This CDR3 is built from 12 residues. Germline CDR1 and CDR2: LNHDA and SQIVND (reference sequence). CDR3: CASSTTQTEQYF. Here the CDR3 DNA reads TGTGCCAGTAGTACCACTCAAACCGAGCAGTACTTC.

The chain employs TRBV19 and TRBJ2-7; D uncertain. Per germline, CDR1 LNHDA and CDR2 SQIVND (reference sequence). This CDR3 comprises 14 residues. Between the trimmed V and J ends, which lost 3 bases and 4 bases, there was a span of 13 bases. The CDR3 DNA sequence: TGTGCCAGTAGTATGAGTGAAAAGGAGTACGAGCAGTACTTC. Its translation is CASSMSEKEYEQYF.

The chain uses TRBV19 and TRBJ1-1; TRBD1 agrees at 7 bases. This CDR3 has 14 residues. Looked up from germline, CDR1 is LNHDA and CDR2 is SQIVND (reference sequence). With V trimmed by 0 bases and J by 4 bases, 2 bases remained unmatched. The CDR3 is CASSIEKGATEAFF. As DNA, the CDR3 is TGTGCCAGTAGTATAGAAAAGGGGGCCACTGAAGCTTTCTTT.

The chain recombines TRBV7-2 with TRBJ1-2, with 8 bases aligning to TRBD1. Trimming at V came to 5 bases and at J to 3 bases, leaving 5 bases not matched to a gene. Germline loops: CDR1 SGHTA, CDR2 FQGNSA. CDR3 length: 14 amino acids. The CDR3: CASSPQTGDYGYTF. The CDR3 nucleotides read TGTGCCAGCAGCCCACAGACAGGGGACTATGGCTACACCTTC.

The chain uses TRBV7-3 and TRBJ2-3, with D maybe TRBD1 (5 bases). V was cut by 2 bases and J by 4 bases, with 31 bases left in between. Germline V gene lookup returns CDR1 SGHTA and CDR2 FQGTGA. The CDR3 is 21 amino acids. CDR3 DNA: TGTGCCAGCAGCTTATCGTCCCCACCGCTCAAAGACAGACTTGGGCCAGATACGCAGTATTTT. Its translation is CASSLSSPPLKDRLGPDTQYF. Looking up the rest from reference TRBV7-3 and TRBJ2-3 gives the full variable domain: GAGVSQTPSNKVTEKGKYVELRCDPISGHTALYWYRQSLGQGPEFLIYFQGTGAADDSGLPNDRFFAVRPEGSVSTLKIQRTERGDSAVYLCASSLSSPPLKDRLGPDTQYFGPGTRLTVL.

The gene calls are TRBV5-1 and TRBJ2-3, with 10 bases lining up with TRBD2. V lost 2 bases, J lost 3 bases, and 9 bases stayed unmatched. The CDR3 runs 17 residues. Germline V lookup: CDR1 SGHRS, CDR2 YFSETQ. The CDR3 loop is CASSFRIAGGTTDTQYF. In DNA, the CDR3 is TGCGCCAGCAGCTTCCGAATAGCGGGAGGTACTACAGATACGCAGTATTTT. Variable domain in full (rest from reference TRBV5-1 and TRBJ2-3): KAGVTQTPRYLIKTRGQQVTLSCSPISGHRSVSWYQQTPGQGLQFLFEYFSETQRNKGNFPGRFSGRQFSNSRSEMNVSTLELGDSALYLCASSFRIAGGTTDTQYFGPGTRLTVL.

V is TRBV6-5 and J is TRBJ1-4, with 7 nucleotides matching TRBD1. Trimming cost V 7 bases and J 8 bases; bases outside gene matches: 10. In germline, CDR1 is MNHEY, CDR2 SVGAGI. The CDR3 has 14 residues. CDR3 coding DNA: TGTGCCAGCAAGATCCGTAGAGGGGGCGAAAAACTGTTTTTT. Translation gives CASKIRRGGEKLFF.

The chain is built from TRBV15 and TRBJ2-7; D perhaps matches TRBD1 (5 bases). This CDR3 spans 11 amino acids. V dropped 0 bases and J dropped 10 bases, with 7 bases sitting between them. Germline V gives CDR1 LNHNV, CDR2 YYDKDF (reference sequence). The CDR3 loop is CATSRDQGQYF. DNA of the CDR3: TGTGCCACCAGCAGAGACCAGGGTCAGTACTTC.